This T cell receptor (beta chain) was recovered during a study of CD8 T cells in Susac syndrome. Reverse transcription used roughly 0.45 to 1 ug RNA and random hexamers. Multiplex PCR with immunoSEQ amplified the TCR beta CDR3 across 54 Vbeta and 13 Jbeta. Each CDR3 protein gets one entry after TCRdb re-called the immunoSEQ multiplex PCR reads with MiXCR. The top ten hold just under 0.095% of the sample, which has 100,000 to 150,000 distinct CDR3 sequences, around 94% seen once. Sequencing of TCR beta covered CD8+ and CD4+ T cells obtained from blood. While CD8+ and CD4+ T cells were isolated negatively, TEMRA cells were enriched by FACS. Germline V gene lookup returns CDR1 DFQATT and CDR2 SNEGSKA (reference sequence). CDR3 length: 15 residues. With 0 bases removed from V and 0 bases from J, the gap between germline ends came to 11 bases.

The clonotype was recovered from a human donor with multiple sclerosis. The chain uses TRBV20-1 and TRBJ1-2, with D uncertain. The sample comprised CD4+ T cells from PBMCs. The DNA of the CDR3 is TGCAGTGCTAGAGACGAGACACCTTCTAACTATGGCTACACCTTC. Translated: CSARDETPSNYGYTF.